Sequencing of this T cell receptor beta chain was carried out in a study of blood T cell repertoires in COVID-19. Study overall: Material from acute and convalescent COVID-19 was sourced from the United States, Italy and Spain. Sources were T cells, B-cell-depleted T cells, or PBMCs; the material itself was cDNA or gDNA.

Per the original methods: For nucleated cells, counts were estimated from reference gene primer amplification. The data were produced by immunoSEQ multiplex PCR, yet TCRdb's version contains in-frame clones alone and is incomplete. V, J and clone size derive from that table, while D and trimming were established from the DNA sequence. This repertoire shows over 450,000 clones, roughly nine tenths found once; its top ten account for 0.8% to 0.9%. V dropped 5 bases and J dropped 0; count of bases not matched to a gene: 5. The CDR3 has 15 amino acids. Germline assignment: CDR1 LNHNV and CDR2 YYDKDF (reference sequence). Enrolment of Seattle patients took place during active infection, and they were followed longitudinally.

The chain joins TRBV15 to TRBJ2-7, with 9 bases that match TRBD1. This sequence was found in a man in his late teens or twenties with COVID-19, enrolled during active disease. The sample consisted of peripheral blood. The CDR3 is CATSLDRGFSYEQYF. The CDR3 region has the DNA TGTGCCACCAGCCTTGACAGGGGGTTCTCCTACGAGCAGTACTTC.